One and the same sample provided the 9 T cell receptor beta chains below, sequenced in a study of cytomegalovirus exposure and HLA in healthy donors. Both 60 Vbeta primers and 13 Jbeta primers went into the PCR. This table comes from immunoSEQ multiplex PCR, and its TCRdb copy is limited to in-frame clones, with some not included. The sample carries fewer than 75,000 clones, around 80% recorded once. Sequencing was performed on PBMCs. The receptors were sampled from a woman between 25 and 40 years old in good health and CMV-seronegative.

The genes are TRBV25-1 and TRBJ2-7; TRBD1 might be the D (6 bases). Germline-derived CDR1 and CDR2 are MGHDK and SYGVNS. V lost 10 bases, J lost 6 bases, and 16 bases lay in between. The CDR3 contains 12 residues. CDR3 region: CATAGDTLEQYF. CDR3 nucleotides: TGTGCCACCGCAGGGGACACCCTCGAGCAGTACTTC.

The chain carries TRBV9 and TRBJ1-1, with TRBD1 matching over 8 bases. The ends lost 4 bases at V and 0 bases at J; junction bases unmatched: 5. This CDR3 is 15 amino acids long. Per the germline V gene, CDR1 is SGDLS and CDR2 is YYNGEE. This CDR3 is CASSFTGGMNTEAFF. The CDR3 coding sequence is TGTGCCAGCAGCTTTACAGGGGGGATGAACACTGAAGCTTTCTTT.

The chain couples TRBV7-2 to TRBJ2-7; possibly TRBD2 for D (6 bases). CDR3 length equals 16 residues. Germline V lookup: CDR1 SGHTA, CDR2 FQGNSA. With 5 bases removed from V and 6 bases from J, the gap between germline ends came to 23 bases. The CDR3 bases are TGTGCCAGCAGCCCAGACCCTACGCGGAGGGAGCTCGAGCAGTACTTC. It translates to CASSPDPTRRELEQYF.

The DNA of the CDR3 is TGTGCCAGCAGTTACTCGGGGGCCCGGTATGAAAAACTGTTTTTT. It is translated as CASSYSGARYEKLFF. The rearrangement uses TRBV6-5 and TRBJ1-4; D perhaps matches TRBD1 (6 bases). The V end was cut by 0 bases, the J end by 6 bases, with 11 bases between. This CDR3 region has 15 residues. The germline gives CDR1 MNHEY, CDR2 SVGAGI.

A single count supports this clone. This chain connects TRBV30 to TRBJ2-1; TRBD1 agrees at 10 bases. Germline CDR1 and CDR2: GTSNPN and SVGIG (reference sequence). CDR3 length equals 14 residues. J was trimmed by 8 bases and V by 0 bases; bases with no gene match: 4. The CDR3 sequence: CAWSVGQGIYEQFF. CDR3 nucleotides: TGTGCCTGGAGTGTGGGACAGGGGATCTATGAGCAGTTCTTC.

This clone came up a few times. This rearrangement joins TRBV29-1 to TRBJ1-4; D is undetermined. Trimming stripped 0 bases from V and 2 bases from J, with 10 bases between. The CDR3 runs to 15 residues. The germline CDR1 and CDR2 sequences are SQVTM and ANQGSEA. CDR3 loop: CSVEDLGGTNEKLFF. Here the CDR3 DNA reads TGCAGCGTTGAAGATCTTGGAGGGACTAATGAAAAACTGTTTTTT.

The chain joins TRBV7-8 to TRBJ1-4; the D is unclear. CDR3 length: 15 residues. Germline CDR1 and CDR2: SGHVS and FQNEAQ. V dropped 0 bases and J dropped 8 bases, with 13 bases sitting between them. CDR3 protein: CASSLAGTVREKLFF. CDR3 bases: TGTGCCAGCAGCTTAGCAGGCACGGTGCGGGAAAAACTGTTTTTT. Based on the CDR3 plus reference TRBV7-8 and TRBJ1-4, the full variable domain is GAGVSQSPRYKVAKRGQDVALRCDPISGHVSLFWYQQALGQGPEFLTYFQNEAQLDKSGLPSDRFFAERPEGSVSTLKIQRTQQEDSAVYLCASSLAGTVREKLFFGSGTQLSVL.

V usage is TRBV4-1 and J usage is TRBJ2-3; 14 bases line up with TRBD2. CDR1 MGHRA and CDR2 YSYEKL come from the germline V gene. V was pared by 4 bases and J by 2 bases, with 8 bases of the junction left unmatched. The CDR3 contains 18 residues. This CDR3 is CASSPGLAGAAYTDTQYF. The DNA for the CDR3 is TGCGCCAGCAGCCCGGGACTAGCGGGAGCCGCATACACAGATACGCAGTATTTT.

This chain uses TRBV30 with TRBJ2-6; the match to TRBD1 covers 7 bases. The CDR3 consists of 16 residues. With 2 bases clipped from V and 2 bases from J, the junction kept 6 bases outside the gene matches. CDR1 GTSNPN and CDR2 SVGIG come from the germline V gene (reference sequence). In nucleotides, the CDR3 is TGTGCCTGGAGTCGGCAGGGGGTAGCTGGGGCCAACGTCCTGACTTTC. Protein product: CAWSRQGVAGANVLTF.